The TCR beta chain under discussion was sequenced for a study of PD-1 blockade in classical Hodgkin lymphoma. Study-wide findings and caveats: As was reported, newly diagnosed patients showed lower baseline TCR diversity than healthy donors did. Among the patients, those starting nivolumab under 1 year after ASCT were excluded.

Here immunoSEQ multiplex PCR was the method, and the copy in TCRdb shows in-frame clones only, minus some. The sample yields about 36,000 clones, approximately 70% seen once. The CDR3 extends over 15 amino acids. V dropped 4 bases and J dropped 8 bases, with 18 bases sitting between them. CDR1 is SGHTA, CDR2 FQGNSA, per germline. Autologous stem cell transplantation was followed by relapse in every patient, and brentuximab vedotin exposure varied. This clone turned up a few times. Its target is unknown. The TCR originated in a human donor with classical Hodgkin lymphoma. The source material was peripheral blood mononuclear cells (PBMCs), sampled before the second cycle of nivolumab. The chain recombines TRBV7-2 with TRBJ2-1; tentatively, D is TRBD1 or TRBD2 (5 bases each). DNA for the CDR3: TGTGCCAGCAGCTCATCAGGGAGTACAGGCGATGAGCAGTTCTTC. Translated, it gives CASSSSGSTGDEQFF.